The rows below give T cell receptor beta chains drawn from one sample of a study of cytomegalovirus exposure and HLA in healthy donors. Profiled with immunoSEQ multiplex PCR; TCRdb holds only in-frame clones, not every one. Of 130,000 to 150,000 clones in the sample, about 78% are singletons; the top ten hold approximately 6.3%. Specimen: PBMCs. The source is a man aged 35 to 55 in good health and CMV-seropositive. The CDR3 runs from the conserved cysteine through the conserved F or W. Each record gives: CDR3 protein, CDR3 DNA, D gene, V gene, J gene, clone size. D genes are given only for firm matches. A clone size is listed for some rows: how often the clone was seen (once, few, many), or a class if it is expanded.

CDR3aa: CASSLGRTSGTLGQYF; CDR3nt: TGTGCCAGCAGCTTGGGACGGACTAGCGGGACTTTAGGGCAGTACTTC; d_gene: TRBD2; v_gene: TRBV7-2; j_gene: TRBJ2-7; abundance: NA
CDR3aa: CASSMTAKTGIYGYTF; CDR3nt: TGTGCCAGCAGCATGACCGCCAAGACAGGGATCTATGGCTACACCTTC; d_gene: TRBD1; v_gene: TRBV9; j_gene: TRBJ1-2; abundance: NA
CDR3aa: CASSLRDSYYEQYF; CDR3nt: TGTGCCAGCTCACTACGGGACAGCTACTACGAGCAGTACTTC; d_gene: TRBD1; v_gene: TRBV18; j_gene: TRBJ2-7; abundance: NA
CDR3aa: CASSAISGSIANEQFF; CDR3nt: TGCGCCAGCAGCGCCATTAGCGGGAGTATTGCAAATGAGCAGTTCTTC; d_gene: TRBD2; v_gene: TRBV5-1; j_gene: TRBJ2-1; abundance: few
CDR3aa: CASSQSGQGANYGYTF; CDR3nt: TGCGCCAGCAGCCAATCGGGACAGGGGGCAAACTATGGCTACACCTTC; d_gene: TRBD1; v_gene: TRBV4-1; j_gene: TRBJ1-2; abundance: NA
CDR3aa: CASSLVAGAPEKLFF; CDR3nt: TGTGCCAGCAGTTTAGTCGCGGGGGCGCCCGAAAAACTGTTTTTT; d_gene: NA; v_gene: TRBV27; j_gene: TRBJ1-4; abundance: NA
CDR3aa: CASSLSGIGTEAFF; CDR3nt: TGCGCCAGCAGCTTGTCGGGGATTGGGACTGAAGCTTTCTTT; d_gene: NA; v_gene: TRBV5-1; j_gene: TRBJ1-1; abundance: NA
CDR3aa: CASSSLDGGWTEAFF; CDR3nt: TGCGCCAGCAGCTCTCTAGACGGCGGGTGGACTGAAGCTTTCTTT; d_gene: NA; v_gene: TRBV5-1; j_gene: TRBJ1-1; abundance: NA
CDR3aa: CASSLSGIYGYTF; CDR3nt: TGTGCCAGCAGCTTATCAGGGATCTATGGCTACACCTTC; d_gene: NA; v_gene: TRBV7-2; j_gene: TRBJ1-2; abundance: NA
CDR3aa: CSLRDRGWEQYF; CDR3nt: TGCAGCCTTAGGGACAGGGGGTGGGAGCAGTACTTC; d_gene: TRBD1; v_gene: TRBV29-1; j_gene: TRBJ2-7; abundance: NA
CDR3aa: CASSWGQGGSGELFF; CDR3nt: TGTGCCAGCTCGTGGGGACAGGGAGGATCCGGGGAGCTGTTTTTT; d_gene: TRBD1; v_gene: TRBV18; j_gene: TRBJ2-2; abundance: NA
CDR3aa: CASSSYRGEQPQHF; CDR3nt: TGTGCCAGCAGCTCCTACAGGGGAGAGCAGCCCCAGCATTTT; d_gene: TRBD1; v_gene: TRBV7-2; j_gene: TRBJ1-5; abundance: NA
CDR3aa: CASSLVGQGFGYTF; CDR3nt: TGTGCCAGCAGTTTAGTGGGACAGGGGTTCGGCTACACCTTC; d_gene: TRBD1; v_gene: TRBV27; j_gene: TRBJ1-2; abundance: NA
CDR3aa: CASSGGQGSKLGDGYTF; CDR3nt: TGCGCCAGCAGCGGCGGACAGGGGTCTAAACTCGGCGATGGCTACACCTTC; d_gene: TRBD1; v_gene: TRBV5-1; j_gene: TRBJ1-2; abundance: NA
CDR3aa: CASSWGLAGELYEQYF; CDR3nt: TGCGCCAGCAGCTGGGGACTAGCGGGAGAACTCTACGAGCAGTACTTC; d_gene: TRBD2; v_gene: TRBV4-3; j_gene: TRBJ2-7; abundance: NA
CDR3aa: CASSSLLASTDTQYF; CDR3nt: TGTGCCAGCAGCTCTCTCCTAGCCAGCACAGATACGCAGTATTTT; d_gene: NA; v_gene: TRBV5-5; j_gene: TRBJ2-3; abundance: NA
CDR3aa: CASSLLLAGVSYNEQFF; CDR3nt: TGTGCCAGCAGCCTCCTACTAGCGGGAGTTTCCTACAATGAGCAGTTCTTC; d_gene: TRBD2; v_gene: TRBV5-8; j_gene: TRBJ2-1; abundance: NA
CDR3aa: CASSVVDKSVQYF; CDR3nt: TGTGCCAGCAGCGTAGTGGACAAGTCGGTGCAGTACTTC; d_gene: NA; v_gene: TRBV9; j_gene: TRBJ2-7; abundance: NA
CDR3aa: CASSVGTIYNSPLHF; CDR3nt: TGTGCCAGCAGTGTGGGGACAATCTATAATTCACCCCTCCACTTT; d_gene: NA; v_gene: TRBV2; j_gene: TRBJ1-6; abundance: few
CDR3aa: CASSEAGGRTPQHF; CDR3nt: TGTGCCAGCAGTGAAGCAGGGGGTCGGACGCCCCAGCATTTT; d_gene: NA; v_gene: TRBV6-1; j_gene: TRBJ1-5; abundance: NA